This T cell receptor (beta chain) is drawn from a study of metastatic and nonmetastatic thyroid tumors. Study-level information: Malignant and benign thyroid patients had repertoires compared in peripheral blood and tumor or nodule tissue.

Whole-study findings and limits: The reported finding was significantly higher TCR beta diversity in malignant thyroid tumors relative to benign nodules, in blood and tumor.

Not a single patient had been given any form of treatment at any point before undergoing thyroid surgery. Original handling: A distant-metastasis classifier for papillary thyroid cancer was built using CDR3 differences across clinicopathological groups. MiXCR was used by TCRdb to re-call the PCR reads. What appears here as the V and J calls and clone size reflects TCRdb's work, not the paper's. Among roughly 98,000 clones listed, 15% were seen once. In this sample, this clone turned up many times. What it binds is unknown. The receptor was isolated from a female donor with papillary thyroid cancer or a benign thyroid nodule (not recorded which). Some clones in this sample may be carry-over from other donors' samples. Sequencing was carried out using blood.

CDR3 DNA: TGTGCCAGCAGCCCGGGGGGGGAGGGAGATACGCAGTATTTT. Protein product: CASSPGGEGDTQYF. This chain connects TRBV11-2 to TRBJ2-3; 8 bases match TRBD2. The CDR3 covers 14 residues. Germline assignment: CDR1 SGHAT and CDR2 FQNNGV. Unmatched junction bases numbered 6, after V lost 5 bases and J lost 5 bases. The full variable domain, its missing parts supplied by reference TRBV11-2 and TRBJ2-3, is EAGVAQSPRYKIIEKRQSVAFWCNPISGHATLYWYQQILGQGPKLLIQFQNNGVVDDSQLPKDRFSAERLKGVDSTLKIQPAKLEDSAVYLCASSPGGEGDTQYFGPGTRLTVL.